This T cell receptor beta chain was sequenced for a study of T cells after yellow fever vaccination. Study summary: The SMART-Seq v4 Ultra Low Input method served to prepare the low-cell-number fractions.

With 3 bases removed from V and 7 bases from J, the gap between germline ends came to 9 bases. This CDR3 is built from 13 residues. In germline, CDR1 is SGHTA, CDR2 FQGNSA. TCRdb reprocessed the 5' RACE reads via MiXCR and lists one record per CDR3 protein. The profile covers approximately 120,000 distinct CDR3 sequences, with 6% to 8% appearing a single time and around 2.5% taken by the ten largest. In the case of this clonotype: A much bigger clone sits one base away, suggesting this may be a read error.

The V gene is TRBV7-2, the J gene TRBJ1-4; no firm D call. The origin of this receptor is a man between 18 and 29 years old who received the YFV17D yellow fever vaccine. The sample was CD4+ T cells sorted from PBMCs, taken 9 to 10 days after the first yellow fever vaccination. CDR3 coding DNA: TGTGCCAGCAGCTTGAATTGGGGTGAAAAACTGTTTTTT. Translation: CASSLNWGEKLFF. Using reference TRBV7-2 and TRBJ1-4 for the parts outside the CDR3, the full variable domain is GAGVSQSPSNKVTEKGKDVELRCDPISGHTALYWYRQSLGQGLEFLIYFQGNSAPDKSGLPSDRFSAERTGGSVSTLTIQRTQQEDSAVYLCASSLNWGEKLFFGSGTQLSVL.